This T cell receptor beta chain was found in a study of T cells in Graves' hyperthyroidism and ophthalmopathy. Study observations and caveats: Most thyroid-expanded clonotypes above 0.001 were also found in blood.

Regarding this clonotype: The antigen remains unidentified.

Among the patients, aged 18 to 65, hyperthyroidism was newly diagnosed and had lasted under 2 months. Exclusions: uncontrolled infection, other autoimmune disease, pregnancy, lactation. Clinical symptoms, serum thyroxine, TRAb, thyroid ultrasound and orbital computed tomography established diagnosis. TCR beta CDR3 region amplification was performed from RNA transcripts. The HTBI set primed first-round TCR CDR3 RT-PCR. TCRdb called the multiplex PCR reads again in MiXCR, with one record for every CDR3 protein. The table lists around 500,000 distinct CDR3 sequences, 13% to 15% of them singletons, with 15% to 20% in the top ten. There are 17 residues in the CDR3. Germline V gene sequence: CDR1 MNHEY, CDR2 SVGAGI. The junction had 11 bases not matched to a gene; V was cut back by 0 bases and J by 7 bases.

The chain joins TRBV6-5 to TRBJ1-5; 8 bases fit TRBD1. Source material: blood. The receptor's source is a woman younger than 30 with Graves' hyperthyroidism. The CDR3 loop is CASSYSPRTGKRQPQHF. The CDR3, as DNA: TGTGCCAGCAGTTACTCGCCCAGGACAGGGAAAAGGCAGCCCCAGCATTTT.